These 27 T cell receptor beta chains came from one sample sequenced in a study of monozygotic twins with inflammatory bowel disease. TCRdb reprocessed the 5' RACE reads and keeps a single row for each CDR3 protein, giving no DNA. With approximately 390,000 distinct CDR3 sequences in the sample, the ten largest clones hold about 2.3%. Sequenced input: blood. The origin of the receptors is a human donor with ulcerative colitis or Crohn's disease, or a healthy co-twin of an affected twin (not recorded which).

The CDR3 protein is CASRPRDRSYGYTF. The rearrangement joins TRBV28 to TRBJ1-2; checking the TCRdb D call of TRBD1 is not possible without DNA. CDR1 and CDR2 (germline): MDHEN, SYDVKM. The CDR3 covers 14 residues.

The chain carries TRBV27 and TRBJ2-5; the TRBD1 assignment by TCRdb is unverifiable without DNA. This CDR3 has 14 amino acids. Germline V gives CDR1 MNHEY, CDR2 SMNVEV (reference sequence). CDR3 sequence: CASSTGTYQETQYF.

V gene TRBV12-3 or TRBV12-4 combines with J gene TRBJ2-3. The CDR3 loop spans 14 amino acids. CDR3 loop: CASSLGASLDTQYF.

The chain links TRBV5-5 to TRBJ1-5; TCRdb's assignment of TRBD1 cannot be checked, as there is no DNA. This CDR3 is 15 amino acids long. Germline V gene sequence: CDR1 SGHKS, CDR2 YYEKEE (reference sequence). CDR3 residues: CASSRDPTSNQPQHF.

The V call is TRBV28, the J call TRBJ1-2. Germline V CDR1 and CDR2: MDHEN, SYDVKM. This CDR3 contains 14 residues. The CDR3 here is CASSLGQLNYGYTF.

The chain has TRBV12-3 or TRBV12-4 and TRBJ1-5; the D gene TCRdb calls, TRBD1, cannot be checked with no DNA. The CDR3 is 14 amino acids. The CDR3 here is CASSSGQGYQPQHF.

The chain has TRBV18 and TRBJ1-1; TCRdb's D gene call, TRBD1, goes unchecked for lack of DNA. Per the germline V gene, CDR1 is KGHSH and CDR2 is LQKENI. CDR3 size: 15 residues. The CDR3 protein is CASSPGMTENTEAFF.

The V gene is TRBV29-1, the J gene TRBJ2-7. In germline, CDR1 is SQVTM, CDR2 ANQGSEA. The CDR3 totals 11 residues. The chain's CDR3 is CSVRIHGEQYF.

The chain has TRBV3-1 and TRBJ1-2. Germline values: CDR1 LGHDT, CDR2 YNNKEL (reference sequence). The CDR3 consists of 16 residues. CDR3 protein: CASSQAIGRPNYGYTF.

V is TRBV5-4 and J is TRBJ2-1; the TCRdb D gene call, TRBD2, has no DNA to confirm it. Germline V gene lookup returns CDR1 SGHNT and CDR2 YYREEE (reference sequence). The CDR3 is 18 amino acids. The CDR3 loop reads CASSTGTSGRTILYEQFF.

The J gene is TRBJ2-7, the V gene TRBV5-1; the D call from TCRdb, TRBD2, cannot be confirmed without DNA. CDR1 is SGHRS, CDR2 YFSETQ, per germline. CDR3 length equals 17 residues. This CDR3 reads CASSLQREGPGPHEQYF.

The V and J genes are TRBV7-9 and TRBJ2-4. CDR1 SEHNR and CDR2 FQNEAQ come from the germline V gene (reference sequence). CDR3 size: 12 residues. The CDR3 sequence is CASSLMTDIQYF.

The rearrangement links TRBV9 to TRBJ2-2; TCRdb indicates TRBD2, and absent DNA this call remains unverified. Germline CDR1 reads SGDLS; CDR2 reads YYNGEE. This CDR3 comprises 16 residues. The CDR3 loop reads CASSVAPSGRAGELFF.

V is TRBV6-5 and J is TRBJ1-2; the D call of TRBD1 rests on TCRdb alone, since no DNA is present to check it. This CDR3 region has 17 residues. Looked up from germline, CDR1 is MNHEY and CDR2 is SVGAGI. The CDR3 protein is CASSSDRRGASNYGYTF.

This CDR3 is CASSLGQAAAEAFF. The chain has TRBV28 and TRBJ1-1; TCRdb names TRBD1, which stays unverified in the absence of DNA. The germline V gene encodes CDR1 MDHEN and CDR2 SYDVKM. The CDR3 contains 14 residues.

The CDR3 loop is CASSVATSGGAMRADTQYF. The rearrangement joins TRBV9 to TRBJ2-3; without DNA, the TCRdb call of TRBD2 cannot be checked. The CDR3 loop spans 19 amino acids. Germline assignment: CDR1 SGDLS and CDR2 YYNGEE.

The CDR3 here is CASSLYRADTQYF. The chain combines TRBV5-1 with TRBJ2-3. This CDR3 spans 13 amino acids. Per the germline V gene, CDR1 is SGHRS and CDR2 is YFSETQ.

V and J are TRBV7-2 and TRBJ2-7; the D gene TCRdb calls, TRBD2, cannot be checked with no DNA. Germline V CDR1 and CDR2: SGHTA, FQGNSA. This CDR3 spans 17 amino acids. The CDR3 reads CASSLTGTSGGRYEQYF.

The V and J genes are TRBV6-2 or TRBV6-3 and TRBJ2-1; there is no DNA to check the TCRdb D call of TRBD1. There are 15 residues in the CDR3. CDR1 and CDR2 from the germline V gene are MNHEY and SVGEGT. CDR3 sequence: CASSDRDRGYYEQFF.

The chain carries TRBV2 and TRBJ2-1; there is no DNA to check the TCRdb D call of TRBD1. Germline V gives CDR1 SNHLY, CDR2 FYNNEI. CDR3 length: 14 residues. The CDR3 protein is CASSPPGFSNEQFF.

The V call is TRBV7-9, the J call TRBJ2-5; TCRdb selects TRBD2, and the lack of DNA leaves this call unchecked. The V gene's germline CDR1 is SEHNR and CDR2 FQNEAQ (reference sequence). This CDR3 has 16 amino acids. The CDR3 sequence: CASSLDRRALQETQYF.

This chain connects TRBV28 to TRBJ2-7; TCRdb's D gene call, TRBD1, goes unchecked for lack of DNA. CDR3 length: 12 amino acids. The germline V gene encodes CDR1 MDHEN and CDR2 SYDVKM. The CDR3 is CASVSGAKEQYF.

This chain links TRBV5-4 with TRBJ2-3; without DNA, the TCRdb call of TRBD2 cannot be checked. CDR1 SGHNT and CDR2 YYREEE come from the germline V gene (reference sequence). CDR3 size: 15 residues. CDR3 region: CASSYGGANTETQYF.

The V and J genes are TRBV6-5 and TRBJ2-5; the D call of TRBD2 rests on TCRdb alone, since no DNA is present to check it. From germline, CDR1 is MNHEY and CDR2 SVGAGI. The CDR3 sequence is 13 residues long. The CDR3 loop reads CASSPPAGKSQYF.

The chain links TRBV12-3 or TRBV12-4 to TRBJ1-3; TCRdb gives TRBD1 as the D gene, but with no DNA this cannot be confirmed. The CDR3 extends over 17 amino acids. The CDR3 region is CASSSAGAGTSGNTIYF.

CDR3 in amino acids: CASSPSGTSRETQYF. The V gene is TRBV7-2, the J gene TRBJ2-5; TCRdb's D call of TRBD2 is untestable without DNA. CDR1 and CDR2 from the germline V gene are SGHTA and FQGNSA. The CDR3 has 15 residues.

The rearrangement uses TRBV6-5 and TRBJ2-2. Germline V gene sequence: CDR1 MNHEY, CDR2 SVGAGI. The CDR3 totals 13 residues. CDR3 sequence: CASRDFDTGELFF.